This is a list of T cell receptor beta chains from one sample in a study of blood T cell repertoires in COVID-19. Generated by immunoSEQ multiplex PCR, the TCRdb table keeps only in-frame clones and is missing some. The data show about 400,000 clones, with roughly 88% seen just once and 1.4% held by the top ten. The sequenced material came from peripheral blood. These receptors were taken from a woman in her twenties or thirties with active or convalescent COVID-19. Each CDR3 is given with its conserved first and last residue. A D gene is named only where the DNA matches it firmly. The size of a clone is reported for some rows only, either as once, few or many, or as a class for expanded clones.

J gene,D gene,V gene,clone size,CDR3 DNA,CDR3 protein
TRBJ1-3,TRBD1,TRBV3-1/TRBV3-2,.,TGTGCCAGCAGCCAAGGCACAGGGGATGCCATATATTTT,CASSQGTGDAIYF
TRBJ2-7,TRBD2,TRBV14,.,TGTGCCAGCAGCCCCAATCCTAGCGGGAGGGAGTACTTC,CASSPNPSGREYF
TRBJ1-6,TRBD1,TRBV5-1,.,TGCGCCAGCAGCTTGGCAGGGGGAACTTCACCCCTCCACTTT,CASSLAGGTSPLHF
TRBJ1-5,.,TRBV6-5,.,TGTGCCAGCAGTAACAGGGATAGCAATCAGCCCCAGCATTTT,CASSNRDSNQPQHF
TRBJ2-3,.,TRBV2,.,TGTGCCAGCAGTGAAACATCGCGGCTAGAGTTGCCAGATACGCAGTATTTT,CASSETSRLELPDTQYF
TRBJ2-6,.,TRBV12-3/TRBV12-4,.,TGTGCCAGCACTTACTCTGGGGCCAACGTCCTGACTTTC,CASTYSGANVLTF
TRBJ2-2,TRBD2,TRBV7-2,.,TGTGCCAGCAGCTTGGTGGGCGGGGGAGGCGGGGAGCTGTTTTTT,CASSLVGGGGGELFF
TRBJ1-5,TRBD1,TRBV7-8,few,TGTGCCAGCAGCGCCGGGACAGTTTATAGCAATCAGCCCCAGCATTTT,CASSAGTVYSNQPQHF
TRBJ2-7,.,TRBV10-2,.,TGCGCCAGCAGTGAGTCGGGGCAGCCCTACGAGCAGTACTTC,CASSESGQPYEQYF
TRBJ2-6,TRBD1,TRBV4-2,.,TGTGCCAGCAGCTCGACAGGGGGCACTGGGGCCAACGTCCTGACTTTC,CASSSTGGTGANVLTF
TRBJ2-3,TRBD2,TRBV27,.,TGTGCCAGCAGTGGACTAGCGTACACAGATACGCAGTATTTT,CASSGLAYTDTQYF
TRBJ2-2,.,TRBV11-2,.,TGTGCCAGCAGCTCTATCAGGGCACCCGCGAACACCGGGGAGCTGTTTTTT,CASSSIRAPANTGELFF
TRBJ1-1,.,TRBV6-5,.,TGTGCCAGCAGTTCGCCTGGGGGGGGAACTGAAGCTTTCTTT,CASSSPGGGTEAFF
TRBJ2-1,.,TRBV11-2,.,TGTGCCAGCAGCCTTGCGTACAATGAGCAGTTCTTC,CASSLAYNEQFF
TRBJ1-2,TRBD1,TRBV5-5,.,TGTGCCAGCAGCTCCGGGACAGGGGGCTTTGGCTACACCTTC,CASSSGTGGFGYTF
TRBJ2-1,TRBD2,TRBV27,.,TGTGCCAGCAGTTTTAATAGCGGGAGGGGCAATGAGCAGTTCTTC,CASSFNSGRGNEQFF
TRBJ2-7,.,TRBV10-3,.,TGTGCCATCAGACGGGGGTCGGGGGAGCAGTACTTC,CAIRRGSGEQYF
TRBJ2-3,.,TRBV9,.,TGTGCCAGCAGCGTAGACCAACTAGTTACAGATACGCAGTATTTT,CASSVDQLVTDTQYF
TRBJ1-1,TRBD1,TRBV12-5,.,TGTGCTTGCCTCCGGCAGGGGGGTAACACTGAAGCTTTCTTT,CACLRQGGNTEAFF
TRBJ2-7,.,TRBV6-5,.,TGTGCCAGCAGTTACTCGGAAAGCGACTACGAGCAGTACTTC,CASSYSESDYEQYF